The source of this T cell receptor beta chain is a study of blood T cell repertoires in COVID-19. The overall study: The samples span acute and convalescent COVID-19 from the United States, Italy and Spain. In each case, the material was cDNA or gDNA derived from T cells, B-cell-depleted T cells, or PBMCs.

As processed by the authors: Amplification of reference gene primers provided the estimated nucleated cell counts. Measured with immunoSEQ multiplex PCR; TCRdb has only the in-frame clones, and not every one. D and trimming come from the DNA, and the V and J calls and clone size come from that table. The sample shows under 60,000 clones, roughly 85% of them seen only once. The CDR3 contains 15 residues. The V gene's germline CDR1 is MDHEN and CDR2 SYDVKM. V lost 4 bases, J lost 4 bases, and 4 bases stayed unmatched. Sequenced material: peripheral blood. This chain connects TRBV28 to TRBJ1-2; TRBD1 matches at 12 bases. This clonotype was sampled from a man aged 70 or older with acute or convalescent COVID-19. The CDR3 coding sequence is TGTGCCAGCAGTTCGGGACAGGGGGCTGTCTATGGCTACACCTTC. It codes for CASSSGQGAVYGYTF.